The 17 T cell receptor beta chains below come from one sample, sequenced in a study of blood T cells in healthy people across ages. With a J-beta primer mix and a sample-barcoded 5' primer, a second PCR ran about 7 to 11 cycles. Via MiXCR, TCRdb re-called the 5' RACE reads, giving one row per CDR3 protein. Of some 1.4 million distinct CDR3 sequences in the sample, 42% were seen once. The sequencing sample was made of blood. These TCRs come from a woman younger than 35 in good health.

In this sample, this clonotype turned up once. As DNA, the CDR3 is TGTGCCAGCTGCCTAGCCCCTCGACAAGAGACCCAGTACTTC. Translated: CASCLAPRQETQYF. This sequence joins TRBV18 and TRBJ2-5; weak D call: TRBD2 (5 bases). Trimming stripped 7 bases from V and 2 bases from J, with 14 bases between. The CDR3 is 14 residues long. Germline lookup yields CDR1 KGHSH and CDR2 LQKENI.

This clonotype was seen a few times. This chain links TRBV3-1 with TRBJ2-7; possible D gene TRBD1, 5 bases. V lost 0 bases, J lost 10 bases, and 10 bases lay in between. The CDR3 extends over 12 amino acids. Looked up from germline, CDR1 is LGHDT and CDR2 is YNNKEL (reference sequence). CDR3: CASSQDVGHQYF. The CDR3 bases are TGTGCCAGCAGCCAAGATGTGGGGCATCAGTACTTC.

The V call is TRBV20-1, the J call TRBJ2-5; 11 bases fit TRBD2. Germline V gene sequence: CDR1 DFQATT, CDR2 SNEGSKA (reference sequence). The V segment lost 3 bases and the J segment 6 bases; nucleotides outside the gene matches: 6. The CDR3 extends over 14 amino acids. CDR3 loop: CSASSTSGGKTQYF. The CDR3 bases are TGCAGTGCTAGTTCCACTAGCGGGGGAAAGACCCAGTACTTC.

This clonotype turned up a few times. The rearrangement links TRBV6-1 to TRBJ2-5; D not resolved. The V end lost 1 base, the J end lost 0 bases, and 6 bases lay between the germline ends. The germline gives CDR1 MNHNS, CDR2 SASEGT. CDR3 length equals 14 residues. The CDR3 region is CASSEVPYQETQYF. CDR3 nucleotide sequence: TGTGCCAGCAGTGAAGTCCCCTACCAAGAGACCCAGTACTTC.

CDR3 region: CASSSRSGGVDTQYF. The CDR3 coding sequence is TGTGCCAGCAGCTCCCGCAGCGGGGGGGTAGATACGCAGTATTTT. This chain links TRBV13 with TRBJ2-3; TRBD2 agrees at 10 bases. From germline, CDR1 is PRHDT and CDR2 FYEKMQ (reference sequence). The J segment lost 5 bases and the V segment lost 4 bases, leaving 6 bases of the junction unmatched. The CDR3 extends over 15 amino acids. The full variable domain, its missing parts supplied by reference TRBV13 and TRBJ2-3, is AAGVIQSPRHLIKEKRETATLKCYPIPRHDTVYWYQQGPGQDPQFLISFYEKMQSDKGSIPDRFSAQQFSDYHSELNMSSLELGDSALYFCASSSRSGGVDTQYFGPGTRLTVL.

In nucleotides, the CDR3 is TGTGCCAGCAGCTTCACCGGGACGGCCGAACACTATGGCTACACCTTC. This gives the protein CASSFTGTAEHYGYTF. This chain links TRBV13 with TRBJ1-2, with D perhaps TRBD1 (5 bases). This CDR3 region has 16 residues. Germline V gives CDR1 PRHDT, CDR2 FYEKMQ (reference sequence). V lost 3 bases and J lost 3, with 17 bases in between.

The chain links TRBV6-5 to TRBJ1-5; D is unresolved. Between the trimmed V and J ends, which lost 2 bases and 1 base, there was a span of 9 bases. The germline CDR1 and CDR2 sequences are MNHEY and SVGAGI. This CDR3 is 15 amino acids long. CDR3 DNA: TGTGCCAGCAGTTACGAAGGCAGGAGCAATCAGCCCCAGCATTTT. Protein: CASSYEGRSNQPQHF.

This clonotype has a handful of counts. J is TRBJ1-1 and V is TRBV10-2; tentative D call: TRBD1 (6 bases). Germline V gene lookup returns CDR1 WSHSY and CDR2 SAAADI. The CDR3 covers 14 residues. With 4 bases removed from V and 4 bases from J, the gap between germline ends came to 13 bases. CDR3 protein: CASSVQGSGTEAFF. As DNA, the CDR3 is TGCGCCAGCAGTGTACAGGGATCAGGCACTGAAGCTTTCTTT.

A remark on this clonotype: A junction end diverges from the germline sequence, so it may reflect a read error. The genes are TRBV7-9 and TRBJ1-2; D is unresolved. Germline values: CDR1 SEHNR, CDR2 FQNEAQ (reference sequence). The CDR3 contains 14 residues. Here the CDR3 reads CASSVAQLARGYTF. The CDR3 coding sequence is TGTGCCAGCAGCGTAGCACAGTTAGCAAGAGGCTACACCTTC.

This clonotype came up a few times. The rearrangement joins TRBV27 to TRBJ2-7; D is undetermined. The CDR3 consists of 13 residues. V was shortened by 2 bases and J by 3 bases, with 8 bases between the two germline ends. The germline V gene encodes CDR1 MNHEY and CDR2 SMNVEV (reference sequence). CDR3 nucleotide sequence: TGTGCCAGCAGTTTAGGTACTCTCTACGAGCAGTACTTC. This codes for CASSLGTLYEQYF.

The rearrangement joins TRBV20-1 to TRBJ2-1; no reliable D call. In germline, CDR1 is DFQATT, CDR2 SNEGSKA (reference sequence). Trimming removed 3 bases from V and 6 bases from J, with 12 bases in between. The CDR3 covers 13 residues. DNA for the CDR3: TGCAGTGCTAGCCGGGCCTGGGGCAATGAGCAGTTCTTC. Encoded protein: CSASRAWGNEQFF.

The chain joins TRBV27 to TRBJ1-4, with D perhaps TRBD1 (5 bases). CDR1 is MNHEY, CDR2 SMNVEV, per germline (reference sequence). Trimming cost V 8 bases and J 6 bases, with 16 bases left between them. The CDR3 runs 14 residues. The DNA for the CDR3 is TGTGCCAGCGGTCCCCGTGGGGGATATGAAAAACTGTTTTTT. Protein sequence: CASGPRGGYEKLFF. The whole variable domain, filled in from reference TRBV27 and TRBJ1-4, reads EAQVTQNPRYLITVTGKKLTVTCSQNMNHEYMSWYRQDPGLGLRQIYYSMNVEVTDKGDVPEGYKVSRKEKRNFPLILESPSPNQTSLYFCASGPRGGYEKLFFGSGTQLSVL.

This chain uses TRBV3-1 with TRBJ2-1, with D unresolved. The V end was cut by 0 bases, the J end by 8 bases, with 20 bases between. Germline V gives CDR1 LGHDT, CDR2 YNNKEL (reference sequence). The CDR3 contains 17 residues. CDR3 amino acids: CASSQDVEKLPFDEQFF. The CDR3 DNA is TGTGCCAGCAGCCAAGATGTGGAGAAGCTACCATTCGATGAGCAGTTCTTC.

This clonotype was observed at least ten times. V gene TRBV7-2 combines with J gene TRBJ1-1, with D maybe TRBD1 (6 bases). Trimming cost V 5 bases and J 1 base, with 8 bases left between them. CDR1 and CDR2 from the germline V gene are SGHTA and FQGNSA. This CDR3 has 13 residues. The CDR3 DNA sequence: TGTGCCAGCAGCCGACAGGAGAACACTGAAGCTTTCTTT. Amino acids: CASSRQENTEAFF.

In this sample, this clonotype turned up a few times. The V and J genes are TRBV4-1 and TRBJ2-1, with D possibly called TRBD1 or TRBD2 (5 bases each). This CDR3 comprises 16 residues. The ends were cut back, 6 bases at V and 3 bases at J, with 18 bases in the middle. CDR1 and CDR2 from the germline V gene are MGHRA and YSYEKL. This chain's CDR3 is CASSPRHGGRYNEQFF. The CDR3 DNA reads as TGCGCCAGCAGTCCAAGGCATGGGGGACGCTACAATGAGCAGTTCTTC.

In the case of this clonotype: The junction departs from germline at one end; a sequencing error may be responsible. V gene TRBV19 combines with J gene TRBJ2-1; possibly TRBD2 for D (5 bases). Germline CDR1 is LNHDA and CDR2 is SQIVND (reference sequence). The CDR3 runs 17 residues. The CDR3 coding sequence is TGTACCAGTAAAGACGAGAGCGGACTGAGCTCCTACAATGAGCAGTTCTTC. Its protein product is CTSKDESGLSSYNEQFF.

At least ten counts were recorded for this clonotype. V and J are TRBV7-6 and TRBJ2-3; D unresolved. The CDR3 is 15 amino acids. V was trimmed by 1 base and J by 0 bases, leaving 8 bases between them. Germline V gene sequence: CDR1 SGHVS, CDR2 FNYEAQ. The CDR3: CASSLGTTSTDTQYF. The DNA of the CDR3 is TGTGCCAGCAGCTTAGGTACCACTAGCACAGATACGCAGTATTTT.